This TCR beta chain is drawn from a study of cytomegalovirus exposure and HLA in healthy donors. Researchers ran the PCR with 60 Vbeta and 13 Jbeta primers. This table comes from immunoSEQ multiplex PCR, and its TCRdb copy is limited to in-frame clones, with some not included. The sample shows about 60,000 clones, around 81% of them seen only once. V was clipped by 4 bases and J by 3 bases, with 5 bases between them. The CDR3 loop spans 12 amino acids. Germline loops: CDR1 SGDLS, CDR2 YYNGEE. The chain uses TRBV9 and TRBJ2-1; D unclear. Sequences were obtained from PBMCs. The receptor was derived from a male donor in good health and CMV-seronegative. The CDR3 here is CASSPDYNEQFF. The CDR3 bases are TGTGCCAGCAGCCCAGACTACAATGAGCAGTTCTTC.